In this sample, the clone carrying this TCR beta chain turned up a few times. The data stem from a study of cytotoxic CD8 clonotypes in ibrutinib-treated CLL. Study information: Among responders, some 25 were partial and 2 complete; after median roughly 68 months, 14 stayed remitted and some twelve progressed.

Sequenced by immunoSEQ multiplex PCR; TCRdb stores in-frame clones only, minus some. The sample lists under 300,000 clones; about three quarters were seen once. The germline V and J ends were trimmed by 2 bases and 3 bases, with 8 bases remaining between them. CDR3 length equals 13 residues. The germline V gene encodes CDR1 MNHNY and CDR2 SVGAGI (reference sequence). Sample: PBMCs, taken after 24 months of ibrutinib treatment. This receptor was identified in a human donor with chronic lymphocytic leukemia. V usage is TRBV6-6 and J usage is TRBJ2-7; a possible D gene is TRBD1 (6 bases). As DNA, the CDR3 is TGTGCCAGCAGTTACGGGGACAACTACGAGCAGTACTTC. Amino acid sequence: CASSYGDNYEQYF.